The 14 T cell receptor beta chains in this list originate from one sample, sequenced in a study of long-term antiretroviral therapy in people with HIV. The run of the v3.0 immunoSEQ assay was at survey level. Profiled with immunoSEQ multiplex PCR; TCRdb holds only in-frame clones, not every one. The sample includes some 33,000 clones, about 95% of them seen just once. The sample here was unsorted PBMCs, taken approximately 6.5 years after starting antiretroviral therapy. These receptors came from a man aged 30 to 39 with HIV.

This clone is a singleton in its sample. This chain links TRBV28 with TRBJ1-5; TRBD1 might be the D (6 bases). V lost 2 bases to trimming and J lost 5 bases, with 19 bases between them. Germline V gives CDR1 MDHEN, CDR2 SYDVKM. The length of the CDR3 is 17 residues. Here the CDR3 DNA reads TGTGCCAGCAGTTTAAGAGGGCAGCGGACAGTTCATCAGCCCCAGCATTTT. Encoded protein: CASSLRGQRTVHQPQHF.

The chain combines TRBV9 with TRBJ2-6; D gene unclear. The CDR3 extends over 14 amino acids. Trimming left V 4 bases short and J 2 bases short, with 7 bases between. Germline V CDR1 and CDR2: SGDLS, YYNGEE. This chain's CDR3 is CASSISPGANVLTF. The CDR3 DNA sequence: TGTGCCAGCAGCATTAGTCCTGGGGCCAACGTCCTGACTTTC.

This clone was observed once. The chain employs TRBV6-5 and TRBJ1-2; TRBD1 is a possible D gene (5 bases). Trimming shortened V by 10 bases and J by 8 bases, and 20 bases separated the two germline ends. CDR1 MNHEY and CDR2 SVGAGI come from the germline V gene. The CDR3 is 13 amino acids. This chain's CDR3 is CATLSSGVGGYTF. In DNA, the CDR3 is TGTGCCACACTATCCTCGGGGGTCGGCGGCTACACCTTC.

V gene TRBV2 combines with J gene TRBJ2-1, with 11 bases identical to TRBD2. V was pared by 4 bases and J by 4 bases, with 6 bases of the junction left unmatched. The germline gives CDR1 SNHLY, CDR2 FYNNEI. The CDR3 runs to 16 residues. The CDR3 protein is CASSGVAGGAYNEQFF. CDR3 coding DNA: TGTGCCAGCAGTGGAGTAGCGGGAGGGGCGTACAATGAGCAGTTCTTC.

This chain joins TRBV19 and TRBJ1-4; 8 nucleotides match TRBD1. V shed 2 bases, J shed 7 bases, and the junction held 6 bases outside the gene matches. In germline, CDR1 is LNHDA, CDR2 SQIVND (reference sequence). This CDR3 is 15 amino acids long. The CDR3: CASSIPDRASEKLFF. The CDR3 region has the DNA TGTGCCAGTAGTATACCGGACAGGGCGAGTGAAAAACTGTTTTTT.

This chain connects TRBV5-1 to TRBJ1-2; no clear D. Per germline, CDR1 SGHRS and CDR2 YFSETQ. CDR3 length: 14 residues. V was shortened by 2 bases and J by 5 bases, with 13 bases between the two germline ends. The CDR3 loop reads CASSFLRGGYGYTF. CDR3 DNA sequence: TGCGCCAGCAGCTTCCTACGGGGAGGGTATGGCTACACCTTC.

V gene TRBV7-9 combines with J gene TRBJ1-4; no firm D call. The CDR3 has 12 residues. Trimming pared 7 bases from V and 7 bases from J, leaving 10 bases between. Germline V lookup: CDR1 SEHNR, CDR2 FQNEAQ (reference sequence). The CDR3 reads CASTRTIEKLFF. The DNA for the CDR3 is TGTGCCAGCACCCGTACGATTGAAAAACTGTTTTTT.

The chain combines TRBV5-5 with TRBJ2-1; the match to TRBD2 covers 9 bases. Trimming removed 3 bases from V and 10 bases from J; junction bases left unmatched: 14. The CDR3 length is 16 residues. Germline CDR1 reads SGHKS; CDR2 reads YYEKEE (reference sequence). Here the CDR3 DNA reads TGTGCCAGCAGCTGGGATTCCGGGACTAGCTTTAACGAGCAGTTCTTC. It codes for CASSWDSGTSFNEQFF.

This chain joins TRBV11-2 and TRBJ2-3; 8 positions agree with TRBD2. Germline trimming cut 0 bases from V and 3 bases from J; bases unmatched to any gene: 2. The CDR3 runs to 15 residues. Germline loops: CDR1 SGHAT, CDR2 FQNNGV. The CDR3 sequence is CASSLEPGGTDTQYF. The DNA for the CDR3 is TGTGCCAGCAGCTTAGAGCCGGGGGGGACAGATACGCAGTATTTT.

The rearrangement joins TRBV6-5 to TRBJ2-1, with 10 bases fitting TRBD2. Germline V gene sequence: CDR1 MNHEY, CDR2 SVGAGI. V was clipped by 6 bases and J by 7 bases; unmatched bases: 9. The CDR3 has 15 residues. In DNA, the CDR3 is TGTGCCAGCAGAACTCAGCGGGGGGGCCCTAATGAGCAGTTCTTC. It specifies CASRTQRGGPNEQFF.

The chain has TRBV13 and TRBJ2-3; tentative D call: TRBD2 (5 bases). V was cut by 5 bases and J by 1 base, with 13 bases left in between. The CDR3 consists of 15 residues. Looked up from germline, CDR1 is PRHDT and CDR2 is FYEKMQ (reference sequence). The CDR3 sequence: CASSRRGSGTDTQYF. In DNA form, the CDR3 reads TGTGCCAGCAGCCGCCGGGGTAGCGGCACAGATACGCAGTATTTT. The variable domain in full, with the rest retrieved from reference TRBV13 and TRBJ2-3, is AAGVIQSPRHLIKEKRETATLKCYPIPRHDTVYWYQQGPGQDPQFLISFYEKMQSDKGSIPDRFSAQQFSDYHSELNMSSLELGDSALYFCASSRRGSGTDTQYFGPGTRLTVL.

The count of this clone is one. The chain combines TRBV10-2 with TRBJ1-1; D unclear. The CDR3 is made up of 13 amino acids. Germline V CDR1 and CDR2: WSHSY, SAAADI. V dropped 6 bases and J dropped 3 bases, with 11 bases sitting between them. The chain's CDR3 is CASSWTAYTEAFF. In DNA form, the CDR3 reads TGCGCCAGCAGCTGGACGGCTTACACTGAAGCTTTCTTT.

The chain combines TRBV7-9 with TRBJ1-2; D is unclear. V shed 3 bases and J shed 5 bases, with 10 bases lying between them. The CDR3 totals 13 residues. CDR1 and CDR2 from the germline V gene are SEHNR and FQNEAQ (reference sequence). The CDR3 sequence: CASSFVGGYGYTF. CDR3 coding DNA: TGTGCCAGCAGCTTCGTAGGAGGGTATGGCTACACCTTC. Using reference TRBV7-9 and TRBJ1-2 for the parts outside the CDR3, the full variable domain is DTGVSQNPRHKITKRGQNVTFRCDPISEHNRLYWYRQTLGQGPEFLTYFQNEAQLEKSRLLSDRFSAERPKGSFSTLEIQRTEQGDSAMYLCASSFVGGYGYTFGSGTRLTVV.

V usage is TRBV4-1 and J usage is TRBJ1-5, with D hard to call. The germline V and J ends were trimmed by 2 bases and 4 bases, with 12 bases remaining between them. Looked up from germline, CDR1 is MGHRA and CDR2 is YSYEKL. This CDR3 contains 15 residues. The CDR3 region has the DNA TGCGCCAGCAGCCAACTTGCGGCGAGGAATCAGCCCCAGCATTTT. Translated, it gives CASSQLAARNQPQHF.